What follows describes a single TCR beta chain. Its antigen specificity is not known. The sample holds no much larger clone one base away, and base qualities are not on file. The time point label here, explained by the study, means: patch test 1, 2 weeks after DPC sensitization. The meaning of the sample's treatment or condition label: therapeutic diphenylcyclopropenone sensitization with weekly scalp DPC. Blood at each patch-test visit was drawn before the patch test was applied. Patients were eligible if aged 18 to 70, diagnosed with alopecia and judged suitable for DPC therapy, and pregnant patients were excluded. Total RNA was extracted from unfractionated whole blood that had been collected in Tempus Blood RNA tubes. The CDR3 spans 14 residues, from the cysteine through the phenylalanine. Only the CDR3 DNA stays, 42 bases, in frame from base 1. The germline V gene specifies KGHSH as CDR1 and LQKENI as CDR2. The V and J ends are trimmed by 3 bases and 8 bases, leaving 11 bases between them.

These data belong to a study of human T cells and chemical hapten exposure (dated by TCRdb to 2020 to 2023). About the study as a whole: For sensitization, 2% DPC in acetone was applied to an approximately 2 cm by approximately 2 cm area of upper inner arm skin. Libraries were combined into a pool for sequencing, and differences in TCR yield between samples came mainly from small differences in library volumes within the pool. The study tracked peripheral blood TCR repertoire changes in vivo during primary and secondary sensitization to the hapten diphenylcyclopropenone (DPC) in alopecia patients. Patch testing on the upper back used Finn chambers containing 0.01% DPC, with scoring done after 6 days according to International Contact Dermatitis Research Group standards. Around 30 alopecia patients provided blood for TCR sequencing at one to four time points (pre-sensitization, 2, 6 and 24 weeks). Patient blood was sampled pre-sensitization (week 0) and at 2, 6 and about 24 weeks after DPC sensitization. The mostly female patient cohort included alopecia areata with under or over 50% scalp involvement, alopecia totalis and alopecia universalis. Throughout the study period of about 22 weeks, patients also received therapeutic DPC doses to the scalp every week.

Libraries came from RACE. The sequencer was a NextSeq 500. During library preparation, unique molecular identifiers were attached to individual cDNA molecules so that TCRs could be counted quantitatively and reproducibly. Both TCR alpha and TCR beta chains were sequenced from each blood RNA sample. Regarding the original processing steps: Samples had a median of around 92,000 TCRs, with a range from 23,224 to 690,600. The Decombinator software suite was used to annotate V, J and CDR3 in the TCR reads. Every sample was subsampled to the same number of TCRs (28,000) for the PS versus PT1 abundance plots. TCRs were defined as expanded if absent before sensitization and observed at least eight times at the 2-week time point. TCRdb handled the public reads itself, with Q25 trimming in fastp and clone calling in MiXCR, and kept productive beta chains. A single entry per CDR3 protein holds the most common genes and DNA from its merged rows. Here the V and J calls rest on TCRdb's processing, not on the authors' analysis. This sample lists approximately 80,000 distinct CDR3 sequences; approximately 11% were detected once. Together, the top ten hold approximately 4% of the sample.

Results and caveats for the whole study, not just this receptor: Significantly more large CDR3 similarity clusters were formed by expanded TCRs than by pre-sensitization or healthy control sets, consistent with antigen-driven responses. The number of TCRs above 1 in 1000 frequency did not change with DPC sensitization; there was no evidence of global repertoire structure alterations. Alopecia, a presumed autoimmune disease, was present in all patients, so the immune response of the patients might differ from that of healthy individuals. A positive correlation was found between the number of PT1 expanded TCRs and patch test score, with significance reached at thresholds 8, 16 and 32 but not 4. Repeated subsampling changed both the strength of the expansion versus patch-test correlation and the threshold at which that correlation became significant.

This clonotype was obtained from a woman aged 45-65 years with alopecia areata. Some clones in this sample may be carry-over from other donors' samples. The rearranged segments are TRBV18 and TRBJ1-6; no D gene is confidently identified. Specimen: whole blood, collected in connection with sensitization to the hapten diphenylcyclopropenone (DPC). The CDR3 corresponds to CASSPRVTDSPLHF. At the DNA level, the sequence is TGTGCCAGCTCACCCCGGGTTACTGATTCACCCCTCCACTTT.